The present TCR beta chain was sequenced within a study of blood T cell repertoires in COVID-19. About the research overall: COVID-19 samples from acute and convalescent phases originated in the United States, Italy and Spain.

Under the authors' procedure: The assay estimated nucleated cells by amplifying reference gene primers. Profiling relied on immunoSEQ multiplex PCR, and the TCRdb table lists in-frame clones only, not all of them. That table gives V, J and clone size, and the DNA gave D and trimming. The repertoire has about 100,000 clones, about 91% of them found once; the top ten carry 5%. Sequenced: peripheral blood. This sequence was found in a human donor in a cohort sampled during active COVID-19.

The CDR3 sequence is CARDTTNEKLFF. CDR3 nucleotide sequence: TGTGCCAGGGACACAACTAATGAAAAACTGTTTTTT. J is TRBJ1-4 and V is TRBV18, with D maybe TRBD1 (5 bases). The CDR3 spans 12 residues. Germline lookup yields CDR1 KGHSH and CDR2 LQKENI. With 9 bases removed from V and 0 bases from J, the gap between germline ends came to 5 bases.